Listed below are T cell receptor beta chains from one sample, sequenced in a study of T cell responses to AZD1222 COVID-19 vaccine. Sequenced by immunoSEQ multiplex PCR; TCRdb stores in-frame clones only, minus some. This table holds some 64,000 clones, about 89% found once. This material consisted of peripheral blood, taken 28 days after the second dose of the MenACWY control vaccine. These receptors originate from an adult who received the MenACWY meningococcal vaccine as a control. The CDR3 runs from the conserved cysteine through the conserved F or W. Fields, in order: V gene, J gene, CDR3 length, D gene, CDR3 protein, CDR3 DNA. A D gene is named only where the DNA matches it firmly.

TRBV3-1/TRBV3-2	TRBJ2-3	14	.	CASSLEGVPDTQYF	TGTGCCAGCAGCCTCGAGGGAGTCCCAGATACGCAGTATTTT
TRBV6-5	TRBJ2-7	14	.	CASSYGQGALEQYF	TGTGCCAGCAGTTACGGGCAGGGTGCGCTCGAGCAGTACTTC
TRBV4-3	TRBJ2-1	15	.	CASSQDGGGSDEQFF	TGCGCCAGCAGCCAAGATGGTGGGGGCTCGGATGAGCAGTTCTTC
TRBV12-3/TRBV12-4	TRBJ1-6	12	.	CASSRGGSPLHF	TGTGCCAGCAGCCGCGGAGGGTCACCCCTCCACTTT
TRBV27	TRBJ1-2	16	.	CASSLSAENLNYGYTF	TGTGCCAGCAGTTTATCCGCGGAAAACCTTAACTATGGCTACACCTTC
TRBV10-2	TRBJ2-5	14	.	CASSTGTIQETQYF	TGCGCCAGCAGTACCGGGACAATACAAGAGACCCAGTACTTC
TRBV5-5	TRBJ1-6	16	.	CASSLVPGRGNSPLHF	TGTGCCAGCAGCTTGGTCCCGGGACGAGGTAATTCACCCCTCCACTTT
TRBV6-5	TRBJ2-3	15	TRBD2	CASRGGLVFTDTQYF	TGTGCCAGCAGGGGGGGACTAGTCTTCACAGATACGCAGTATTTT
TRBV6-4	TRBJ2-1	15	TRBD2	CASGYLAEIYNEQFF	TGTGCCAGCGGGTATCTAGCGGAAATCTACAATGAGCAGTTCTTC
TRBV6-6	TRBJ1-1	16	.	CASSYSIVHGASEAFF	TGTGCCAGCAGTTACTCGATAGTTCACGGGGCCTCCGAAGCTTTCTTT
TRBV11-2	TRBJ2-2	13	.	CASSSRGLGELFF	TGTGCCAGCAGCTCACGGGGTTTGGGGGAGCTGTTTTTT
TRBV5-1	TRBJ2-1	15	.	CASSYRDPRAGEQFF	TGCGCCAGCAGCTACCGGGACCCCCGCGCCGGTGAGCAGTTCTTC
TRBV9	TRBJ2-3	18	.	CASSTPRQGGGQADTQYF	TGTGCCAGCAGCACCCCCCGTCAGGGGGGAGGTCAGGCAGATACGCAGTATTTT
TRBV7-8	TRBJ1-1	14	.	CASSKLGGEGEAFF	TGTGCCAGCAGCAAATTAGGGGGGGAGGGCGAAGCTTTCTTT
TRBV30	TRBJ1-6	14	.	CAWSLTPQESPLHF	TGTGCCTGGAGTTTGACTCCTCAGGAATCACCCCTCCACTTT
TRBV3-1/TRBV3-2	TRBJ2-7	16	TRBD1	CASSRGGRDRDHEQYF	TGTGCCAGCAGCCGAGGGGGGCGGGACAGGGATCATGAGCAGTACTTC
TRBV5-4	TRBJ2-1	12	TRBD2	CASSGLVTEQFF	TGTGCCAGCAGCGGACTAGTTACGGAGCAGTTCTTC
TRBV30	TRBJ1-5	15	TRBD1	CAWSLTGVGHQPQHF	TGTGCCTGGAGTTTAACAGGGGTCGGTCATCAGCCCCAGCATTTT